A single sample is the source of the 28 T cell receptor beta chains below, sequenced in a study of radiation and T cells in renal cell carcinoma. Time point indicated: baseline pretreatment blood. Regarding treatment: 15 Gy SBRT to primary tumor, nephrectomy 4 weeks later. The assay was immunoSEQ multiplex PCR, and TCRdb's table has in-frame clones only and misses some. The sample shows about 95,000 clones, 75% to 90% of them seen only once. The specimen was blood, collected from a patient whose treatment included radiotherapy and nephrectomy. The receptors were sampled from a man in his fifties or sixties with renal cell carcinoma.

The rearrangement uses TRBV9 and TRBJ2-2; 9 nucleotides align to TRBD2. V was pared by 0 bases and J by 5 bases, with 5 bases of the junction left unmatched. Germline assignment: CDR1 SGDLS and CDR2 YYNGEE. The CDR3 spans 16 residues. CDR3 nucleotide sequence: TGTGCCAGCAGCGTAGAAGCGGGGGGCCGAACCGGGGAGCTGTTTTTT. Its protein product is CASSVEAGGRTGELFF.

The chain has TRBV9 and TRBJ2-3; D perhaps matches TRBD2 (5 bases). Per germline, CDR1 SGDLS and CDR2 YYNGEE. The CDR3 extends over 17 amino acids. V lost 2 bases and J lost 6, with 22 bases in between. CDR3 in DNA: TGTGCCAGCAGCGTGCTCGGGATGGTGTCGGGTGTGGATACGCAGTATTTT. Translation gives CASSVLGMVSGVDTQYF. The variable domain in full, completed from reference TRBV9 and TRBJ2-3, reads DSGVTQTPKHLITATGQRVTLRCSPRSGDLSVYWYQQSLDQGLQFLIQYYNGEERAKGNILERFSAQQFPDLHSELNLSSLELGDSALYFCASSVLGMVSGVDTQYFGPGTRLTVL.

The V call is TRBV7-9, the J call TRBJ2-1; 14 positions agree with TRBD2. The CDR3 consists of 17 residues. With 5 bases clipped from V and 5 bases from J, the junction kept 8 bases outside the gene matches. Germline CDR1 is SEHNR and CDR2 is FQNEAQ (reference sequence). This CDR3 is CASSPQKGLAGDNEQFF. CDR3 DNA: TGTGCCAGCAGCCCCCAAAAGGGACTAGCGGGAGACAATGAGCAGTTCTTC. The variable domain in full, with the rest retrieved from reference TRBV7-9 and TRBJ2-1, is DTGVSQNPRHKITKRGQNVTFRCDPISEHNRLYWYRQTLGQGPEFLTYFQNEAQLEKSRLLSDRFSAERPKGSFSTLEIQRTEQGDSAMYLCASSPQKGLAGDNEQFFGPGTRLTVL.

The chain couples TRBV18 to TRBJ1-1, with TRBD1 identical over 7 bases. Germline loops: CDR1 KGHSH, CDR2 LQKENI. V lost 8 bases and J lost 9; bases outside the gene matches: 9. The CDR3 covers 12 residues. The CDR3 nucleotides read TGTGCCAGCCGGGACAGCGGACGACAAGCTTTCTTT. Protein: CASRDSGRQAFF.

This chain uses TRBV29-1 with TRBJ2-1; D call uncertain. The length of the CDR3 is 13 residues. CDR1 and CDR2 from the germline V gene are SQVTM and ANQGSEA. The V end was cut by 7 bases, the J end by 7 bases, with 17 bases between. The CDR3 coding sequence is TGCAGCGCTCCTACCCAACTTAAGAATGAGCAGTTCTTC. This gives the protein CSAPTQLKNEQFF.

CDR3 residues: CAISLRGSGNTIYF. CDR3 nucleotides: TGTGCCATCAGTTTACGGGGCTCTGGAAACACCATATATTTT. The chain combines TRBV10-3 with TRBJ1-3; D is ambiguous. Germline V CDR1 and CDR2: ENHRY, SYGVKD. The CDR3 runs 14 residues. Trimming left V 5 bases short and J 0 bases short, with 8 bases between.

The table lists this clone with a few counts. This chain joins TRBV10-3 and TRBJ2-2; 8 positions match TRBD2. This CDR3 comprises 15 residues. Germline V gene sequence: CDR1 ENHRY, CDR2 SYGVKD. V gave up 10 bases and J gave up 2 bases; unmatched junction bases: 9. The CDR3 sequence is CATAVAGINTGELFF. The CDR3, as DNA: TGTGCCACAGCCGTAGCGGGGATCAACACCGGGGAGCTGTTTTTT.

J is TRBJ1-3 and V is TRBV21-1. TRBV21-1 is annotated as a pseudogene. This CDR3 has 16 amino acids. CDR3 sequence: CASSERAGRSGNTIYF. The CDR3 nucleotides read TGTGCCAGCAGCGAACGAGCCGGCAGGTCGGGGAACACCATATATTTT.

The rearrangement links TRBV29-1 to TRBJ1-2; D not resolved. Germline CDR1 and CDR2: SQVTM and ANQGSEA. Trimming shortened V by 5 bases and J by 8 bases, and 9 bases separated the two germline ends. The CDR3 sequence is 10 residues long. CDR3 sequence reads: CSVSGVGYTF. CDR3 bases: TGCAGCGTTTCCGGGGTCGGCTACACCTTC.

The chain joins TRBV18 to TRBJ2-1; 9 bases are shared with TRBD2. Looked up from germline, CDR1 is KGHSH and CDR2 is LQKENI. The J segment lost 2 bases and the V segment lost 3 bases, leaving 8 bases of the junction unmatched. This CDR3 spans 17 amino acids. Here the CDR3 reads CASSPPNSGGAYNEQFF. CDR3 sequence (DNA): TGTGCCAGCTCACCCCCTAATAGCGGGGGCGCCTACAATGAGCAGTTCTTC.

The rearrangement joins TRBV7-3 to TRBJ2-7, with 9 bases identical to TRBD2. Germline V gene data show CDR1 as SGHTA and CDR2 as FQGTGA. Losses at the gene ends were 4 bases for V and 0 bases for J; bases not matched to a gene: 10. The CDR3 runs to 17 residues. CDR3 bases: TGTGCCAGCAGCTGTAGCGGGAGTAGTGGTTTCTCCTACGAGCAGTACTTC. Amino acid sequence: CASSCSGSSGFSYEQYF. The full variable domain, rest sourced from reference TRBV7-3 and TRBJ2-7, is GAGVSQTPSNKVTEKGKYVELRCDPISGHTALYWYRQSLGQGPEFLIYFQGTGAADDSGLPNDRFFAVRPEGSVSTLKIQRTERGDSAVYLCASSCSGSSGFSYEQYFGPGTRLTVT.

The chain couples TRBV2 to TRBJ2-1; 8 nucleotides agree with TRBD2. CDR1 is SNHLY and CDR2 is FYNNEI in the germline V gene. This CDR3 is 13 amino acids long. Trimming cost V 5 bases and J 3 bases; bases outside gene matches: 0. The DNA for the CDR3 is TGTGCCAGCAGTAGCGGGAGCTACAATGAGCAGTTCTTC. Translated, it gives CASSSGSYNEQFF.

The genes are TRBV2 and TRBJ1-5, with no clear D. With 3 bases removed from V and 3 bases from J, the gap between germline ends came to 9 bases. The germline V gene encodes CDR1 SNHLY and CDR2 FYNNEI. This CDR3 is built from 14 residues. Here the CDR3 reads CASSERRLNQPQHF. CDR3 DNA sequence: TGTGCCAGCAGTGAGCGCCGGCTCAATCAGCCCCAGCATTTT.

This clone has a single count. The chain links TRBV14 to TRBJ2-3; 11 nucleotides match TRBD2. V lost 2 bases, J lost 5 bases, and 6 bases stayed unmatched. CDR3 length: 16 residues. The germline V gene has CDR1 SGHDN and CDR2 FVKESK. In DNA form, the CDR3 reads TGTGCCAGCAGCCAACAACTAGCGGGAGTAGGAGATACGCAGTATTTT. This sequence encodes CASSQQLAGVGDTQYF.

The chain links TRBV2 to TRBJ2-5, with D possibly TRBD2 on 6 matching bases. V lost 11 bases and J 1 base, leaving 11 bases between the germline ends. Germline values: CDR1 SNHLY, CDR2 FYNNEI. The CDR3 loop spans 12 amino acids. CDR3 in amino acids: CAGNSGQETQYF. The DNA of the CDR3 is TGTGCCGGGAATAGCGGCCAAGAGACCCAGTACTTC.

The V gene is TRBV27, the J gene TRBJ2-5; D may be TRBD2 (6 bases). V dropped 4 bases and J dropped 5 bases, with 17 bases sitting between them. Germline loops: CDR1 MNHEY, CDR2 SMNVEV (reference sequence). The CDR3 spans 15 residues. CDR3 sequence: CASSWTGLPRETQYF. Here the CDR3 DNA reads TGTGCCAGCAGTTGGACGGGACTTCCTAGGGAGACCCAGTACTTC.

This CDR3 is CAISRTNTEAFF. CDR3 bases: TGTGCCATCAGCCGAACGAACACTGAAGCTTTCTTT. The rearrangement links TRBV10-3 to TRBJ1-1; no clear D. V was shortened by 6 bases and J by 1 base, with 6 bases between the two germline ends. The CDR3 length is 12 residues. CDR1 and CDR2 from the germline V gene are ENHRY and SYGVKD.

This chain links TRBV28 with TRBJ1-5, with TRBD1 matching 9 bases. In germline, CDR1 is MDHEN, CDR2 SYDVKM. The CDR3 covers 16 residues. Unmatched junction bases numbered 8, after V lost 8 bases and J lost 0 bases. The CDR3 nucleotides read TGTGCCAGCGCGCCGGGACAGGGATATAGCAATCAGCCCCAGCATTTT. It codes for CASAPGQGYSNQPQHF.

V usage is TRBV4-1 and J usage is TRBJ2-7, with D uncertain. The CDR3 consists of 16 residues. Germline CDR1 is MGHRA and CDR2 is YSYEKL. The ends were cut back, 1 base at V and 0 bases at J, with 13 bases in the middle. DNA of the CDR3: TGCGCCAGCAGCCAAGTCTCCCGGACGGGCTCCTACGAGCAGTACTTC. It encodes CASSQVSRTGSYEQYF.

The J gene is TRBJ1-3, the V gene TRBV7-8, with 8 bases lining up with TRBD1. Trimming took 0 bases from V and 6 from J; bases not matched to a gene: 7. CDR3 length: 16 amino acids. Looked up from germline, CDR1 is SGHVS and CDR2 is FQNEAQ. The CDR3 reads CASSLALAGGVNTIYF. The CDR3 DNA follows: TGTGCCAGCAGCTTAGCGCTTGCAGGGGGCGTAAACACCATATATTTT.

The chain links TRBV5-1 to TRBJ2-3; 11 nucleotides align to TRBD2. The CDR3 is 15 residues long. Losses at the gene ends were 5 bases for V and 0 bases for J; bases not matched to a gene: 2. Germline V CDR1 and CDR2: SGHRS, YFSETQ. The CDR3 bases are TGCGCCAGCAGGCGGACTAGCGGGAGCACAGATACGCAGTATTTT. Translation: CASRRTSGSTDTQYF.

This chain links TRBV11-2 with TRBJ2-7, with D tentatively TRBD1 or TRBD2 (6 bases each). The CDR3 is 15 residues long. Per germline, CDR1 SGHAT and CDR2 FQNNGV. Trimming removed 7 bases from V and 7 bases from J, with 23 bases in between. CDR3 bases: TGTGCCAGCACTAATGACTGGGGGGCTCGGGGTGAGCAGTACTTC. It is translated as CASTNDWGARGEQYF.

The chain uses TRBV10-3 and TRBJ2-7; TRBD1 is a possible D gene (6 bases). With 11 bases removed from V and 0 bases from J, the gap between germline ends came to 11 bases. The germline gives CDR1 ENHRY, CDR2 SYGVKD. CDR3 size: 12 residues. In DNA, the CDR3 is TGTGCCGTACGGGACAACTCCTACGAGCAGTACTTC. It specifies CAVRDNSYEQYF.

The chain uses TRBV18 and TRBJ1-5; 7 bases map to TRBD1. This CDR3 contains 19 residues. The V gene end was trimmed by 3 bases and the J gene end by 2 bases; junction bases not matched to a gene: 16. The germline V gene encodes CDR1 KGHSH and CDR2 LQKENI. CDR3: CASSPLGTAEIFRNQPQHF. The CDR3 DNA sequence: TGTGCCAGCTCACCCTTAGGGACAGCGGAAATCTTCCGCAATCAGCCCCAGCATTTT.

The chain employs TRBV5-1 and TRBJ2-5, with a tentative D call TRBD1 (5 bases). The CDR3 loop spans 15 amino acids. Germline V gene data show CDR1 as SGHRS and CDR2 as YFSETQ. V was pared by 0 bases and J by 2 bases, with 11 bases between. This CDR3 is CASSLEGAAQETQYF. CDR3 DNA sequence: TGCGCCAGCAGCTTGGAAGGGGCAGCTCAAGAGACCCAGTACTTC.

This clone was seen a single time. This chain joins TRBV30 and TRBJ2-3; no firm D call. CDR3 length equals 11 residues. Between the trimmed V and J ends, which lost 3 bases and 4 bases, there was a span of 5 bases. Germline CDR1 is GTSNPN and CDR2 is SVGIG (reference sequence). The CDR3 coding sequence is TGTGCCTGGAGCAACCCAGATACGCAGTATTTT. It translates to CAWSNPDTQYF.

The count of this clone is one. The genes are TRBV4-1 and TRBJ2-6; possible D gene TRBD1, 6 bases. The V gene's germline CDR1 is MGHRA and CDR2 YSYEKL. Trimming left V 3 bases short and J 7 bases short, with 13 bases between. The CDR3 totals 15 residues. In DNA form, the CDR3 reads TGCGCCAGCAGCCATCGGGACAATTCCGCCAACGTCCTGACTTTC. Protein sequence: CASSHRDNSANVLTF.

The chain joins TRBV7-2 to TRBJ2-7; TRBD2 is a possible D gene (5 bases). V shed 6 bases and J shed 7 bases, with 13 bases lying between them. The germline V gene has CDR1 SGHTA and CDR2 FQGNSA. CDR3 length: 12 amino acids. CDR3 sequence: CASRRDSREQYF. As DNA, the CDR3 is TGTGCCAGCAGGAGGGATTCGAGGGAGCAGTACTTC.